Presented here are 28 T cell receptor beta chains from one specimen sequenced in a study of T cells after somatic rescue of genetic block. The assay was immunoSEQ multiplex PCR, and TCRdb's table has in-frame clones only and misses some. The data show roughly 67,000 clones, with 80% to 95% seen just once and over 2.5% held by the top ten. Sequencing was carried out using peripheral blood mononuclear cells (PBMCs). The receptors derive from a man aged 40-49 years.

The V call is TRBV28, the J call TRBJ1-2; no definite D call. Trimming left V 5 bases short and J 7 bases short, with 11 bases between. Germline V gene sequence: CDR1 MDHEN, CDR2 SYDVKM. CDR3 length equals 12 residues. CDR3: CASSPVTGGYTF. Written as DNA, the CDR3 is TGTGCCAGCAGTCCCGTGACTGGTGGCTACACCTTC.

The V call is TRBV11-2, the J call TRBJ2-2, with 14 positions matching TRBD2. The CDR3 contains 19 residues. V lost 1 base and J lost 5; bases outside the gene matches: 9. The V gene's germline CDR1 is SGHAT and CDR2 FQNNGV. The CDR3: CASSLVGLAGGVRTGELFF. DNA of the CDR3: TGTGCCAGCAGCTTAGTCGGACTAGCGGGAGGCGTTCGGACCGGGGAGCTGTTTTTT.

The chain carries TRBV28 and TRBJ2-2; possible D gene TRBD1, 6 bases. CDR1 is MDHEN and CDR2 is SYDVKM in the germline V gene. Trimming left V 2 bases short and J 3 bases short, with 7 bases between. The CDR3 spans 14 residues. DNA of the CDR3: TGTGCCAGCAGTTTACAGGGGTACACCGGGGAGCTGTTTTTT. This gives the protein CASSLQGYTGELFF.

This chain uses TRBV19 with TRBJ2-7; D unclear. Germline-derived CDR1 and CDR2 are LNHDA and SQIVND (reference sequence). CDR3 length equals 14 residues. V was trimmed by 4 bases and J by 0 bases, leaving 10 bases between them. The CDR3 reads CASSSPGSSYEQYF. The CDR3 nucleotides read TGTGCCAGTAGTAGCCCCGGGTCCTCCTACGAGCAGTACTTC.

The gene calls are TRBV6-6 and TRBJ1-1, with 10 bases fitting TRBD1. The CDR3 loop spans 16 amino acids. V shed 0 bases, J shed 4 bases, and the junction held 5 bases outside the gene matches. Germline V gene data show CDR1 as MNHNY and CDR2 as SVGAGI (reference sequence). CDR3 sequence: CASSYSAGTGATEAFF. The DNA for the CDR3 is TGTGCCAGCAGTTACTCCGCCGGGACAGGGGCCACTGAAGCTTTCTTT.

The rearrangement links TRBV7-2 to TRBJ2-2; D remains unclear. The germline CDR1 and CDR2 sequences are SGHTA and FQGNSA. Trimming took 5 bases from V and 10 from J, leaving 11 bases between them. This CDR3 has 12 residues. This CDR3 reads CASSPGMEELFF. The DNA for the CDR3 is TGTGCCAGCAGCCCAGGAATGGAGGAGCTGTTTTTT.

J is TRBJ2-2 and V is TRBV5-1; D may be TRBD1 (5 bases). The CDR3 spans 15 residues. The germline V gene encodes CDR1 SGHRS and CDR2 YFSETQ. Trimming shortened V by 2 bases and J by 4 bases, and 12 bases separated the two germline ends. Here the CDR3 DNA reads TGCGCCAGCAGCTTCCAGGGTTGGGGCACCGGGGAGCTGTTTTTT. Translating it yields CASSFQGWGTGELFF. The whole variable domain, remainder taken from reference TRBV5-1 and TRBJ2-2, is KAGVTQTPRYLIKTRGQQVTLSCSPISGHRSVSWYQQTPGQGLQFLFEYFSETQRNKGNFPGRFSGRQFSNSRSEMNVSTLELGDSALYLCASSFQGWGTGELFFGEGSRLTVL.

The chain links TRBV4-3 to TRBJ2-1; D is uncertain. CDR1 and CDR2 from the germline V gene are LGHNA and YSLEER. V shed 0 bases and J shed 4 bases, with 10 bases lying between them. The CDR3 runs to 15 residues. The CDR3 region has the DNA TGCGCCAGCAGCCAAGATCAGAGGCAGTACAATGAGCAGTTCTTC. This encodes CASSQDQRQYNEQFF.

The chain has TRBV19 and TRBJ2-2, with 7 bases matching TRBD1. The CDR3 is made up of 17 amino acids. Germline CDR1 is LNHDA and CDR2 is SQIVND (reference sequence). Trimming took 0 bases from V and 2 from J; bases not matched to a gene: 6. In nucleotides, the CDR3 is TGTGCCAGTAGTATAGATCAGAGGGGGCTAAACACCGGGGAGCTGTTTTTT. This gives the protein CASSIDQRGLNTGELFF.

The chain carries TRBV30 and TRBJ2-7; 9 bases align to TRBD1. The germline V gene encodes CDR1 GTSNPN and CDR2 SVGIG (reference sequence). The CDR3 is 11 amino acids. V trimming: 5 bases; J trimming: 5 bases; junction bases outside the gene matches: 1. CDR3 in DNA: TGTGCCTGGGGACAGGGGAACGAGCAGTACTTC. Residues: CAWGQGNEQYF.

This chain links TRBV7-9 with TRBJ1-1; D gene unclear. The CDR3 runs to 12 residues. Germline CDR1 SEHNR, CDR2 FQNEAQ (reference sequence). V lost 5 bases and J lost 2, with 6 bases in between. The CDR3 here is CASSPRNTEAFF. CDR3 nucleotides: TGTGCCAGCAGCCCACGAAACACTGAAGCTTTCTTT.

This chain joins TRBV18 and TRBJ2-5, with unresolved D. Germline lookup yields CDR1 KGHSH and CDR2 LQKENI. Trimming cost V 0 bases and J 3 bases, with 8 bases left between them. The CDR3 sequence is 14 residues long. The CDR3 protein is CASSPPVVKETQYF. The CDR3 DNA follows: TGTGCCAGCTCACCACCTGTTGTTAAAGAGACCCAGTACTTC.

This clone was observed once. The gene calls are TRBV29-1 and TRBJ2-1; a weak D match, TRBD1 (6 bases). Per germline, CDR1 SQVTM and CDR2 ANQGSEA. The CDR3 extends over 16 amino acids. Trimming took off 0 bases at V and 6 bases at J, with 18 bases between the two ends. The CDR3 DNA is TGCAGCGTTGAAGATCTTCAGGGGAAAGCGGTCAATGAGCAGTTCTTC. The encoded protein is CSVEDLQGKAVNEQFF.

The chain is built from TRBV12-5 and TRBJ1-1; the match to TRBD1 covers 7 bases. Trimming at V came to 6 bases and at J to 0 bases, leaving 10 bases not matched to a gene. CDR1 LGHNT and CDR2 FRNRAP come from the germline V gene. The CDR3 has 16 amino acids. The CDR3 protein is CASGGTQQGMNTEAFF. The CDR3 DNA follows: TGTGCTAGTGGGGGCACCCAACAGGGGATGAACACTGAAGCTTTCTTT.

For the CDR3, the DNA is TGTGCCAGCAGTTACGACGGGCGTCTAAATTTCTACGAGCAGTACTTC. Amino acid sequence: CASSYDGRLNFYEQYF. The chain has TRBV6-6 and TRBJ2-7; D uncertain. This CDR3 has 16 amino acids. Looked up from germline, CDR1 is MNHNY and CDR2 is SVGAGI (reference sequence). The germline V and J ends were trimmed by 2 bases and 3 bases, with 17 bases remaining between them.

V is TRBV7-9 and J is TRBJ2-3; 9 positions match TRBD1. The germline CDR1 and CDR2 sequences are SEHNR and FQNEAQ (reference sequence). J lost 3 bases, V lost 5 bases, and 3 bases had no gene match. The CDR3 runs to 14 residues. For the CDR3, the DNA is TGTGCCAGCAGCACCGGGACAGGGACAGATACGCAGTATTTT. This encodes CASSTGTGTDTQYF.

This clone occurred many times. This rearrangement joins TRBV4-3 to TRBJ2-7; D unresolved. Germline lookup yields CDR1 LGHNA and CDR2 YSLEER. V was clipped by 0 bases and J by 1 base, with 10 bases between them. The CDR3 contains 15 residues. Written as DNA, the CDR3 is TGCGCCAGCAGCCAAGATCACGGATTATCCTACGAGCAGTACTTC. This gives the protein CASSQDHGLSYEQYF.

The chain recombines TRBV7-9 with TRBJ1-1; 10 bases line up with TRBD1. The CDR3 contains 18 residues. The V gene end was trimmed by 0 bases and the J gene end by 3 bases; junction bases not matched to a gene: 10. CDR1 is SEHNR, CDR2 FQNEAQ, per germline (reference sequence). The CDR3 loop is CASSLAYSRDRGYTEAFF. As DNA, the CDR3 is TGTGCCAGCAGCTTAGCGTATTCAAGGGACAGGGGTTACACTGAAGCTTTCTTT.

The gene calls are TRBV4-1 and TRBJ2-1; 10 bases map to TRBD2. CDR3 length equals 17 residues. V gave up 3 bases and J gave up 4 bases; unmatched junction bases: 9. In germline, CDR1 is MGHRA, CDR2 YSYEKL. The CDR3 loop is CASSHEPGTSVYNEQFF. In nucleotides, the CDR3 is TGCGCCAGCAGCCATGAACCCGGGACTAGCGTATACAATGAGCAGTTCTTC.

The rearrangement uses TRBV6-4 and TRBJ1-1; TRBD1 is a possible D gene (6 bases). The CDR3 sequence is 13 residues long. V was clipped by 6 bases and J by 0 bases, with 8 bases between them. The V gene's germline CDR1 is MRHNA and CDR2 SNTAGT. The CDR3 bases are TGTGCCAGCAGCAACAGGGTGAACACTGAAGCTTTCTTT. Protein product: CASSNRVNTEAFF.

V is TRBV18 and J is TRBJ2-6; 12 nucleotides align to TRBD2. This CDR3 region has 18 residues. After removal of 3 bases from V and 0 bases from J, the junction contained 3 bases not matched to a gene. In germline, CDR1 is KGHSH, CDR2 LQKENI. CDR3 bases: TGTGCCAGCTCACCTCAGACTAGCGGGGGCTCTGGGGCCAACGTCCTGACTTTC. Amino acid sequence: CASSPQTSGGSGANVLTF.

The chain carries TRBV21-1 and TRBJ1-1. TRBV21-1 is a pseudogene locus. The CDR3 contains 16 residues. The CDR3 region is CASRCVLATIRTEAFF. Written as DNA, the CDR3 is TGTGCCAGCAGATGTGTTTTAGCTACAATTCGCACTGAAGCTTTCTTT.

V gene TRBV19 combines with J gene TRBJ1-6; 7 bases map to TRBD1. The germline V gene has CDR1 LNHDA and CDR2 SQIVND (reference sequence). The CDR3 spans 12 residues. V was pared by 10 bases and J by 6 bases, with 3 bases of the junction left unmatched. CDR3 nucleotides: TGTGCCACGGGACAGTTTAATTCACCCCTCCACTTT. The encoded protein is CATGQFNSPLHF.

The J gene is TRBJ1-4, the V gene TRBV2; D ambiguous. The ends were cut back, 4 bases at V and 5 bases at J, with 5 bases in the middle. Per germline, CDR1 SNHLY and CDR2 FYNNEI. The length of the CDR3 is 12 residues. The CDR3 loop reads CASSVSNEKLFF. In DNA, the CDR3 is TGTGCCAGCAGTGTCTCAAATGAAAAACTGTTTTTT.

The rearrangement uses TRBV19 and TRBJ2-7; 8 bases match TRBD2. The germline V gene encodes CDR1 LNHDA and CDR2 SQIVND (reference sequence). The CDR3 is 14 amino acids. The ends lost 3 bases at V and 4 bases at J; junction bases unmatched: 5. In DNA, the CDR3 is TGTGCCAGTAGTATGAGCACTAGCGGATACGAGCAGTACTTC. It codes for CASSMSTSGYEQYF. Together with reference TRBV19 and TRBJ2-7, the CDR3 gives the full variable domain: DGGITQSPKYLFRKEGQNVTLSCEQNLNHDAMYWYRQDPGQGLRLIYYSQIVNDFQKGDIAEGYSVSREKKESFPLTVTSAQKNPTAFYLCASSMSTSGYEQYFGPGTRLTVT.

This sequence joins TRBV30 and TRBJ2-6; D gene unclear. CDR1 and CDR2 from the germline V gene are GTSNPN and SVGIG (reference sequence). Trimming shortened V by 0 bases and J by 4 bases, and 4 bases separated the two germline ends. This CDR3 has 13 residues. The CDR3 sequence is CAWSVRGANVLTF. CDR3 sequence (DNA): TGTGCCTGGAGTGTACGGGGGGCCAACGTCCTGACTTTC.

The chain employs TRBV5-4 and TRBJ2-7; 8 nucleotides agree with TRBD1. With V trimmed by 2 bases and J by 6 bases, 10 bases remained unmatched. Germline loops: CDR1 SGHNT, CDR2 YYREEE (reference sequence). The CDR3 extends over 15 amino acids. CDR3 in DNA: TGTGCCAGCAGCTTAGACCTCGGGACAGGAGGCGAGCAGTACTTC. Its protein is CASSLDLGTGGEQYF.

The J gene is TRBJ2-1, the V gene TRBV6-1, with D unresolved. The CDR3 contains 11 residues. Trimming took off 6 bases at V and 5 bases at J, with 5 bases between the two ends. The germline V gene encodes CDR1 MNHNS and CDR2 SASEGT. This CDR3 is CASRQNNEQFF. CDR3 bases: TGTGCCAGCAGGCAAAACAATGAGCAGTTCTTC.